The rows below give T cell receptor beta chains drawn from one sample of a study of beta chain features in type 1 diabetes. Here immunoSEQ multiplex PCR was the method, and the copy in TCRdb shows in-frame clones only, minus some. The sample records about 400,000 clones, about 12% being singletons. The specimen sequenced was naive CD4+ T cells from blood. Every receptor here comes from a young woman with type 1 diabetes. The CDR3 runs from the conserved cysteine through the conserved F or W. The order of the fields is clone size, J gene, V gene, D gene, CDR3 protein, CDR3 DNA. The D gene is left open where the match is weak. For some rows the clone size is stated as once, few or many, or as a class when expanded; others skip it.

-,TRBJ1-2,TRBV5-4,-,CASSLGQSTNYGYTF,TGTGCCAGCAGCTTAGGACAGAGTACTAACTATGGCTACACCTTC
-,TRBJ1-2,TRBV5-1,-,CASSSPTANYGYTF,TGCGCCAGCAGCTCCCCGACAGCTAACTATGGCTACACCTTC
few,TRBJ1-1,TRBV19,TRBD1,CASSTRQGRTEAFF,TGTGCCAGTAGTACCCGACAGGGGCGGACTGAAGCTTTCTTT
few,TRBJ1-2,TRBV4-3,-,CASSQGVRQVANYGYTF,TGCGCCAGCAGCCAAGGGGTTAGACAGGTTGCTAACTATGGCTACACCTTC
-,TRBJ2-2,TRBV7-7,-,CASSRESNTGELFF,TGTGCCAGCAGCCGGGAGAGCAACACCGGGGAGCTGTTTTTT
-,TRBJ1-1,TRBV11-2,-,CASSPRQTLNTEAFF,TGTGCCAGCAGCCCCAGACAGACCTTGAACACTGAAGCTTTCTTT
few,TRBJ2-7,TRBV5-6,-,CASSLSGYEQYF,TGTGCCAGCAGCTTGTCCGGGTACGAGCAGTACTTC
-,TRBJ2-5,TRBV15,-,CATSRDPGHLAPQETQYF,TGTGCCACCAGCAGAGATCCCGGCCACCTAGCTCCACAAGAGACCCAGTACTTC
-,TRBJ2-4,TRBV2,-,CASSEPRGTRNIQYF,TGTGCCAGCAGTGAACCGCGAGGGACTCGAAACATTCAGTACTTC
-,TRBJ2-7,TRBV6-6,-,CASRLTLDYEQYF,TGTGCCAGCAGATTGACTCTCGACTACGAGCAGTACTTC
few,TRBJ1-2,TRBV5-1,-,CASSFGDRDFYGYTF,TGCGCCAGCAGCTTTGGAGACAGAGATTTCTATGGCTACACCTTC
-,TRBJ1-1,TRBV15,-,CATSRDTNEAFF,TGTGCCACCAGCCGGGACACCAATGAAGCTTTCTTT
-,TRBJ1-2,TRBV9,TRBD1,CASSTPGTGGYGYTF,TGTGCCAGCAGCACACCCGGGACAGGGGGCTATGGCTACACCTTC
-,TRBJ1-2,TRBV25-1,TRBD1,CASLRDSPYGYTF,TGTGCCAGTCTCCGGGACAGCCCTTATGGCTACACCTTC
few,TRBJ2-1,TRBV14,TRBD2,CASSQPRGGNNEQFF,TGTGCCAGCAGCCAGCCCCGGGGGGGCAACAATGAGCAGTTCTTC
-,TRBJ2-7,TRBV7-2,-,CASSLAAGSSYEQYF,TGTGCCAGCAGCTTAGCGGCAGGTAGCTCCTACGAGCAGTACTTC
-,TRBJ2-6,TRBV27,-,CASSTNSGGANVLTF,TGTGCCAGCAGCACCAATTCAGGTGGGGCCAACGTCCTGACTTTC
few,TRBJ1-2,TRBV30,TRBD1,CAWSSYLTGRLNYGYTF,TGTGCCTGGAGTTCATACCTGACAGGGCGTCTAAACTATGGCTACACCTTC
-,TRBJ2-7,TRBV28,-,CASSGTLAGIYEQYF,TGTGCCAGCAGTGGGACTTTGGCGGGAATCTACGAGCAGTACTTC
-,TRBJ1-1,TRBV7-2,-,CASSFRSRGAEAFF,TGTGCCAGCAGCTTTCGCTCTCGGGGGGCTGAAGCTTTCTTT